The rows below give T cell receptor beta chains drawn from one sample of a study of blood T cell repertoires in COVID-19. Repertoires were generated with immunoSEQ multiplex PCR, while TCRdb's copy carries only in-frame clones and drops some. The sample includes roughly 260,000 clones, about 90% seen only once; the top ten take around 11%. The specimen sequenced was peripheral blood. Receptors originate from a woman aged 25 to 45 with COVID-19, enrolled during active disease. CDR3s include the opening cysteine and the closing phenylalanine or tryptophan. Fields, in order: clone size, J gene, V gene, D gene, CDR3 DNA, CDR3 protein. A D gene is named only where the DNA matches it firmly. Not all rows give a size; the values are once, few, many and, for expanded clones, a class.

-	TRBJ2-2	TRBV5-1	TRBD2	TGCGCCAGCAGCTCCGGGACTAGCAGGAACACCGGGGAGCTGTTTTTT	CASSSGTSRNTGELFF
-	TRBJ1-2	TRBV5-4	TRBD1	TGTGCCAGCAGCGCGGGACAGAACTATGGCTACACCTTC	CASSAGQNYGYTF
few	TRBJ2-7	TRBV19	-	TGTGCCAGTAGTAGGAGCAGAGACTACGAGCAGTACTTC	CASSRSRDYEQYF
-	TRBJ2-3	TRBV9	TRBD2	TGTGCCAGCAGCGGCGGGAGTAAAATAGATACGCAGTATTTT	CASSGGSKIDTQYF
-	TRBJ1-5	TRBV9	-	TGTGCCAGCAGCGTAGAGGCGGGAATGCATCAGCCCCAGCATTTT	CASSVEAGMHQPQHF
once	TRBJ2-3	TRBV2	TRBD1	TGTGCCAGCAGTCCAAACGACAGGGGTACGCAGTATTTT	CASSPNDRGTQYF
-	TRBJ2-2	TRBV18	-	TGTGCCAGCTCTTCCGACAGACGGTACACCGGGGAGCTGTTTTTT	CASSSDRRYTGELFF
-	TRBJ2-7	TRBV11-1	TRBD2	TGTGCCAGCAGCACCGCAACTAGCGGGCGTAGGGAGCAGTACTTC	CASSTATSGRREQYF
-	TRBJ2-4	TRBV19	-	TGTGCCAGTAGTTCGCCCGCGGGACAGCTAGCCAAAAACATTCAGTACTTC	CASSSPAGQLAKNIQYF
-	TRBJ1-5	TRBV5-1	-	TGCGCCAGCAGCTTGGCTGGGCAATACAATCAGCCCCAGCATTTT	CASSLAGQYNQPQHF
-	TRBJ2-2	TRBV5-1	TRBD2	TGCGCCAGCAGCTCCGGACTAGCGGGAGCCGGGGAGCTGTTTTTT	CASSSGLAGAGELFF
-	TRBJ1-1	TRBV5-4	TRBD1	TGTGCCAGCAGCTTGGTAGGGACAGGTATCCCGAACACTGAAGCTTTCTTT	CASSLVGTGIPNTEAFF
-	TRBJ2-3	TRBV6-5	TRBD2	TGTGCCAGCAGTTACTCATCGACTAGCGGCACAGATACGCAGTATTTT	CASSYSSTSGTDTQYF
-	TRBJ1-1	TRBV6-5	TRBD1	TGTGCCAGCACCACAGGGGGCGAAGGGAACACTGAAGCTTTCTTT	CASTTGGEGNTEAFF
-	TRBJ2-1	TRBV29-1	-	TGCAGCGTTGGGCAGGAGGTAAGGGATGAGCAGTTCTTC	CSVGQEVRDEQFF
-	TRBJ2-7	TRBV7-9	TRBD2	TGTGCCAGCAGCTTATATCTTAGCGGGAGGTACGAGCAGTACTTC	CASSLYLSGRYEQYF
-	TRBJ2-5	TRBV28	-	TGTGCCAGCAGTTTAGACAGCCACCAAGAGACCCAGTACTTC	CASSLDSHQETQYF
-	TRBJ2-6	TRBV19	-	TGTGCCAGTAGATTATCTGGGGCCAACGTCCTGACTTTC	CASRLSGANVLTF
-	TRBJ1-6	TRBV6-1	TRBD1	TGTGCCAGCAGTGAACAGGGGGCAAGCTCACCCCTCCACTTT	CASSEQGASSPLHF
-	TRBJ2-7	TRBV21-1	-	TGTGCCAGCAGCATGAAGTCACTAGCGGGACTTCCCTACGAGCAGTACTTC	CASSMKSLAGLPYEQYF